This TCR beta chain was sequenced in a study of blood T cell repertoires in COVID-19. TCRdb keeps only in-frame clones here, not all; method: immunoSEQ multiplex PCR. The sample has 150,000 to 180,000 clones, around 90% seen once; the top ten hold about 0.55%. This CDR3 region has 14 residues. Germline V CDR1 and CDR2: LNHDA, SQIVND (reference sequence). Trimming at V came to 4 bases and at J to 7 bases, leaving 2 bases not matched to a gene. The sample taken for sequencing was peripheral blood. This TCR derives from a man aged 45-65 years with acute or convalescent COVID-19. The rearrangement links TRBV19 to TRBJ2-1; 12 nucleotides align to TRBD2. The CDR3 spells CASSTSGRGNEQFF. The CDR3 nucleotides are TGTGCCAGTAGTACTAGCGGGAGGGGTAATGAGCAGTTCTTC.